Listed below are T cell receptor beta chains from one sample, sequenced in a study of control samples from healthy donors and cancer patients. Some clones are missing from TCRdb's copy, which holds only in-frame ones; the method was immunoSEQ multiplex PCR. The profile shows more than 100,000 clones, about nine tenths of them singletons. The sample comprised blood. Receptor source: a young woman in good health. The CDR3 runs from the conserved cysteine through the conserved F or W. A D gene is named only where the DNA matches it firmly. Size is omitted from some rows. Given values are once, few, many or a class for expanded clones.

TRBV6-1,TRBJ2-3,medium-sized,-,TGTGCCAGCAGTGAAGCTGCTAGCGCCTTGGGTACAGATACGCAGTATTTT,CASSEAASALGTDTQYF
TRBV3-1/TRBV3-2,TRBJ1-6,-,-,TGTGCCAGCAGCCAAGGAGGACAACCTAATTCACCCCTCCACTTT,CASSQGGQPNSPLHF
TRBV5-6,TRBJ2-3,-,TRBD2,TGTGCCAGCAGCTTGGGGACTAGCGGGGGGGCGAATACGCAGTATTTT,CASSLGTSGGANTQYF
TRBV5-1,TRBJ2-2,-,TRBD1,TGCGCCAGCAGCCGGCGCACCGGGACAGACTTCACCGGGGAGCTGTTTTTT,CASSRRTGTDFTGELFF
TRBV18,TRBJ1-1,-,-,TGTGCCAGCTCACCAAGTAGATGGACTGAAGCTTTCTTT,CASSPSRWTEAFF
TRBV7-9,TRBJ2-7,-,-,TGTGCCAGCAGTCAATCCCCCGGGAGCGAGCAGTACTTC,CASSQSPGSEQYF
TRBV18,TRBJ1-6,-,TRBD1,TGTGCCAGCTCAACCGCTATGACAGGGAATAATTCACCCCTCCACTTT,CASSTAMTGNNSPLHF
TRBV24-1,TRBJ2-1,-,TRBD1,TGTGCCACCAGTGATTGGACAGGGGCTTCCTACAATGAGCAGTTCTTC,CATSDWTGASYNEQFF
TRBV4-3,TRBJ1-4,-,-,TGCGCCAGCAGCCAAGAGGGACAATGGACTAATGAAAAACTGTTTTTT,CASSQEGQWTNEKLFF
TRBV5-1,TRBJ2-3,-,TRBD2,TGCGCCAGCAGCTCCACCCTGGGGGCGGGAGGGGCAGATACGCAGTATTTT,CASSSTLGAGGADTQYF
TRBV7-6,TRBJ2-3,-,TRBD2,TGTGCCAGCAGCTTCGGGACTAGCGGGAGAAGTGGGGATACGCAGTATTTT,CASSFGTSGRSGDTQYF
TRBV28,TRBJ1-2,once,TRBD1,TGTGCCAGCAGTCCCCTAGGACAGGCTCCCGGCTACACCTTC,CASSPLGQAPGYTF
TRBV19,TRBJ1-4,-,-,TGTGCCAGCCAAACAGGAGCGGCTAATGAAAAACTGTTTTTT,CASQTGAANEKLFF
TRBV3-1/TRBV3-2,TRBJ1-1,-,TRBD1,TGTGCCAGCAGCCACCGGACAGGGAACACTGAAGCTTTCTTT,CASSHRTGNTEAFF
TRBV6-4,TRBJ2-3,once,-,TGTGCCAGCAGTCCTCGGGGGACTAGCACAGATACGCAGTATTTT,CASSPRGTSTDTQYF
TRBV28,TRBJ1-2,-,-,TGTGCCAGCAGTAGGGGATCCTATGGCTACACCTTC,CASSRGSYGYTF
TRBV7-9,TRBJ1-5,-,TRBD1,TGTGCCAGCAGCTTAGGGGCAGGGGGTAAGGTTCAGCCCCAGCATTTT,CASSLGAGGKVQPQHF
TRBV3-1/TRBV3-2,TRBJ1-6,-,TRBD1,TGTGCCAGCAGCCCAGAAACGGGACAGAGAAATTCACCCCTCCACTTT,CASSPETGQRNSPLHF
TRBV28,TRBJ2-3,once,-,TGTGCCAGCAGTTTAGCGGTGGGAAGTCGTAGCGCAGATACGCAGTATTTT,CASSLAVGSRSADTQYF
TRBV15,TRBJ1-2,-,-,TGTGCCACCAGCAGAGATAACGGGGTCGCCGGCTACACCTTC,CATSRDNGVAGYTF
TRBV27,TRBJ2-3,-,TRBD2,TGTGCCAGCAGTCACGGGACTACATTGTCAGATACGCAGTATTTT,CASSHGTTLSDTQYF
TRBV3-1/TRBV3-2,TRBJ2-7,-,-,TGTGCCAGCAGCCAAGATGGATGGTCCTACGAGCAGTACTTC,CASSQDGWSYEQYF
TRBV4-1,TRBJ2-1,-,-,TGCGCCAGCAGCCAAGTGAGGAAGGAGTTAAGCTCCTACAATGAGCAGTTCTTC,CASSQVRKELSSYNEQFF
TRBV7-8,TRBJ1-2,few,TRBD1,TGTGCCAGCAGCTTAGCTCTGACAGGGTTTATGGGCTATGGCTACACCTTC,CASSLALTGFMGYGYTF
TRBV6-5,TRBJ1-5,-,-,TGTGCCAGCAGCCCGACACAGCTACTCAATCAGCCCCAGCATTTT,CASSPTQLLNQPQHF
TRBV29-1,TRBJ1-1,-,TRBD1,TGCAGCGTTGAAGAGGGAGGGACAGAGGGCACTGAAGCTTTCTTT,CSVEEGGTEGTEAFF
TRBV10-3,TRBJ2-5,-,-,TGTGCCACCAGGGGAGGCAGAGCCTTCCAAGAGACCCAGTACTTC,CATRGGRAFQETQYF
TRBV18,TRBJ1-1,-,TRBD1,TGTGCCAGCTCACCACGGACGACAGGGGACCACCTCATGAACACTGAAGCTTTCTTT,CASSPRTTGDHLMNTEAFF
TRBV28,TRBJ2-1,-,-,TGTGCCAGCAGTTTCTTCGGGCGGCAGGGTGAGCAGTTCTTC,CASSFFGRQGEQFF
TRBV6-5,TRBJ2-2,-,-,TGTGCCAGCAGTCGACTTGAACATCCCGGGGAGCTGTTTTTT,CASSRLEHPGELFF
TRBV6-5,TRBJ2-1,once,-,TGTGCCAGCAAGACAACAACCAATGAGCAGTTCTTC,CASKTTTNEQFF
TRBV24-1,TRBJ2-3,-,-,TGTGCCACCAGTGATTTTAGGGGGGGCAGCACAGATACGCAGTATTTT,CATSDFRGGSTDTQYF
TRBV11-2,TRBJ2-3,-,TRBD2,TGTGCCAGCAGCTTACATCCGGGACTAGCGGGAGGGAGGGATACGCAGTATTTT,CASSLHPGLAGGRDTQYF
TRBV12-3/TRBV12-4,TRBJ2-3,-,-,TGTGCCAGTTCGGTGGTAAGGACAGATACGCAGTATTTT,CASSVVRTDTQYF
TRBV5-1,TRBJ2-3,-,TRBD2,TGCGCCAGCAGCTTGAGGGGCACTAGCGGGTCCACTAGCACAGATACGCAGTATTTT,CASSLRGTSGSTSTDTQYF
TRBV19,TRBJ2-7,-,TRBD1,TGTGCCAGTAGCCCAAGGACAGGGACCTACGAGCAGTACTTC,CASSPRTGTYEQYF
TRBV14,TRBJ2-7,-,TRBD2,TGTGCCAGCAGCCAAGACCGACTAGCGGGAGGACCTTTCTACGAGCAGTACTTC,CASSQDRLAGGPFYEQYF
TRBV30,TRBJ2-7,-,-,TGTGCCTGGAGCGCCGCGCATAACGAGCAGTACTTC,CAWSAAHNEQYF
TRBV6-5,TRBJ1-2,-,-,TGTGCCAGCAGTTACAAAAGAGGGGCCGGCTATGGCTACACCTTC,CASSYKRGAGYGYTF
TRBV19,TRBJ1-4,once,-,TGTGCCAGTAGCCCCAACCTGGGTCCCTTCCATGAAAAACTGTTTTTT,CASSPNLGPFHEKLFF
TRBV14,TRBJ2-5,-,TRBD2,TGTGCCAGCAGCCTCCAGGGCCTAGCGGGAGCAGAGACCCAGTACTTC,CASSLQGLAGAETQYF
TRBV21-1,TRBJ1-4,few,-,TGTGCCAGCAGCAACGTACCATCGACAGTGTTCCCATCCCGATCTAATGAAAAACTGTTTTTT,CASSNVPSTVFPSRSNEKLFF
TRBV28,TRBJ2-7,-,-,TGTGCCAGCCGCCCGGGACGTTACTCCTACGAGCAGTACTTC,CASRPGRYSYEQYF
TRBV7-9,TRBJ2-7,once,TRBD2,TGTGCCAGCAGCTTCAGCGGGGCTAAGGCCTACGAGCAGTACTTC,CASSFSGAKAYEQYF
TRBV18,TRBJ2-5,-,-,TGTGCCAGCTCACTTGACTACCAGGAGACCCAGTACTTC,CASSLDYQETQYF
TRBV6-4,TRBJ2-6,once,-,TGTGCCAGCACCCCCTATTCCGTGTGGGCAAGTGCTGGGGCCAACGTCCTGACTTTC,CASTPYSVWASAGANVLTF
TRBV9,TRBJ1-1,-,TRBD1,TGTGCCAGCAGCGTAGAAAGGACAGGGGGCACTGAAGCTTTCTTT,CASSVERTGGTEAFF
TRBV5-1,TRBJ1-3,-,-,TGCGCCAGCAGCTTGGAAGGGAGCTCTGGAAACACCATATATTTT,CASSLEGSSGNTIYF
TRBV7-2,TRBJ1-5,-,-,TGTGCCAGCAGCTTACAGGGATCGAGCAATCAGCCCCAGCATTTT,CASSLQGSSNQPQHF
TRBV7-9,TRBJ2-7,-,TRBD1,TGTGCCAGCAGCTCGGGACAGGTCCCCTACGAGCAGTACTTC,CASSSGQVPYEQYF
TRBV5-1,TRBJ2-3,-,TRBD2,TGCGCCAGCAGCTCGGGACTAGCGGGAGTAAGGGGGGATACGCAGTATTTT,CASSSGLAGVRGDTQYF
TRBV7-2,TRBJ1-5,-,-,TGTGCCAGCAGCTACGATTTCAATCAGCCCCAGCATTTT,CASSYDFNQPQHF
TRBV4-3,TRBJ1-2,once,TRBD1,TGCGCCAGCAGCCTTGGGACAGGTGATGGCTACACCTTC,CASSLGTGDGYTF
TRBV7-2,TRBJ2-1,few,TRBD1,TGTGCCAGCAGCCGACAGGGGTACAATGAGCAGTTCTTC,CASSRQGYNEQFF
TRBV27,TRBJ2-7,-,TRBD2,TGTGCCAGCAGTTTGGGTAGCGGGAGGGGCAACGAGCAGTACTTC,CASSLGSGRGNEQYF
TRBV6-2/TRBV6-3,TRBJ2-3,-,-,TGTGCCAGCAGTTACGATGTAGGGTTAAACACAGATACGCAGTATTTT,CASSYDVGLNTDTQYF
TRBV9,TRBJ2-1,-,TRBD2,TGTGCCAGCAGCGGCCGAGCGGGAGAGCTGTTACGAACCTACAATGAGCAGTTCTTC,CASSGRAGELLRTYNEQFF